This TCR beta chain was documented in a study of blood T cell repertoires in COVID-19. Study overall: Whether acute or convalescent, the COVID-19 samples came from the United States, Italy and Spain. From T cells, B-cell-depleted T cells, or PBMCs came the material, which was cDNA or gDNA.

Original data processing: Cell counts per sample came from amplifying reference gene primers. Using immunoSEQ multiplex PCR, the repertoire was profiled, and TCRdb retains in-frame clones only, with some absent. V and J calls and clone size follow that table, whereas D and trimming were derived from the DNA. The top ten clones hold 16% of a sample with about 120,000 clones, approximately 85% of them seen once. There are 13 residues in the CDR3. The trim removed 3 bases at V and 7 bases at J, leaving 4 bases unmatched. CDR1 is SGHDT, CDR2 YYEEEE, per germline. This receptor was taken from a woman aged 60-70 years with acute or convalescent COVID-19. The sequencing input was peripheral blood. This chain joins TRBV5-6 and TRBJ1-2; 9 nucleotides match TRBD1. In DNA form, the CDR3 reads TGTGCCAGCAGCTGGGACAGGGTGGGTGGCTACACCTTC. Amino acid sequence: CASSWDRVGGYTF. The variable domain in full, with the rest retrieved from reference TRBV5-6 and TRBJ1-2, is DAGVTQSPTHLIKTRGQQVTLRCSPKSGHDTVSWYQQALGQGPQFIFQYYEEEERQRGNFPDRFSGHQFPNYSSELNVNALLLGDSALYLCASSWDRVGGYTFGSGTRLTVV.